This passage covers 7 T cell receptor beta chains from one sample sequenced in a study of beta chain features in type 1 diabetes. Sequencing targeted expressed TCRB transcripts, as all isolated RNA had been reverse transcribed. TCRdb keeps only in-frame clones here, not all; method: immunoSEQ multiplex PCR. Of fewer than 650,000 clones in the sample, around 15% were seen once. The sequenced sample was naive CD4+ T cells from blood. The receptors come from a man between 18 and 35 years old in good health.

Only a few counts were recorded for this clone. The chain links TRBV7-9 to TRBJ2-5, with TRBD2 identical over 7 bases. Germline V gene data show CDR1 as SEHNR and CDR2 as FQNEAQ (reference sequence). This CDR3 spans 13 amino acids. The V gene end was trimmed by 2 bases and the J gene end by 5 bases; junction bases not matched to a gene: 2. The DNA of the CDR3 is TGTGCCAGCAGCTTATGGGGAGGGGAGACCCAGTACTTC. Its translation: CASSLWGGETQYF.

For the CDR3, the DNA is TGTGCCAGCAGCTTAAGGCCGACAACGAACACCGGGGAGCTGTTTTTT. This encodes CASSLRPTTNTGELFF. The genes are TRBV7-2 and TRBJ2-2, with no clear D. Germline values: CDR1 SGHTA, CDR2 FQGNSA. Between the trimmed V and J ends, which lost 2 bases and 0 bases, there was a span of 10 bases. The CDR3 contains 16 residues.

This clone was found a few times. This rearrangement joins TRBV5-1 to TRBJ2-7, with D perhaps TRBD2 (5 bases). V was shortened by 0 bases and J by 6 bases, with 7 bases between the two germline ends. Germline CDR1 reads SGHRS; CDR2 reads YFSETQ. CDR3 size: 12 residues. CDR3 sequence: CASSLEGSEQYF. The CDR3 DNA reads as TGCGCCAGCAGCTTGGAAGGGAGCGAGCAGTACTTC. Filled out from reference TRBV5-1 and TRBJ2-7, the complete variable domain reads KAGVTQTPRYLIKTRGQQVTLSCSPISGHRSVSWYQQTPGQGLQFLFEYFSETQRNKGNFPGRFSGRQFSNSRSEMNVSTLELGDSALYLCASSLEGSEQYFGPGTRLTVT.

This chain uses TRBV7-9 with TRBJ1-2; D unclear. V lost 1 base and J 7 bases, leaving 7 bases between the germline ends. The germline CDR1 and CDR2 sequences are SEHNR and FQNEAQ (reference sequence). The CDR3 sequence is 12 residues long. The CDR3 nucleotides read TGTGCCAGCAGCTTAGGAGGGTTTGGCTACACCTTC. Its protein product is CASSLGGFGYTF.

This clone was recorded a few times. This chain connects TRBV23-1 to TRBJ1-3; D remains ambiguous. TRBV23-1 is annotated as an ORF whose role is uncertain. Trimming left V 7 bases short and J 0 bases short, with 10 bases between. The CDR3 spans 14 residues. The CDR3 nucleotides read TGCGCCAGCAAAAATAGAAACTCTGGAAACACCATATATTTT. Protein: CASKNRNSGNTIYF.

This clone was seen more than once but under ten times. The chain employs TRBV7-3 and TRBJ1-1; D perhaps matches TRBD1 (6 bases). The CDR3 runs to 14 residues. The germline V and J ends were trimmed by 5 bases and 1 base, with 11 bases remaining between them. CDR1 and CDR2 from the germline V gene are SGHTA and FQGTGA. This CDR3 reads CASSVRGKNTEAFF. DNA for the CDR3: TGTGCCAGCAGCGTCAGGGGTAAGAACACTGAAGCTTTCTTT.

This chain joins TRBV7-3 and TRBJ2-7; tentatively, D is TRBD1 (5 bases). The V gene lost 5 bases and the J gene lost 4 bases, with 12 bases spanning the gap. Germline V CDR1 and CDR2: SGHTA, FQGTGA. This CDR3 region has 13 residues. In DNA, the CDR3 is TGTGCCAGCAGCGCCGATTCAGGGTACGAGCAGTACTTC. Amino acid sequence: CASSADSGYEQYF.